Considering frequency, the clone carrying this T cell receptor (beta chain) is medium-sized. The sample comes from a study of human CD8 memory T cell subsets. CDR3 length: 15 amino acids. Germline CDR1 SGHRS, CDR2 YFSETQ. Libraries targeted TCR beta using 5' RACE with UMIs. From the 5' RACE reads, TCRdb lists one entry per CDR3 protein and no DNA. The sample is made up of 7,000 or so distinct CDR3 sequences, and the top ten hold about 20% of it. The sample taken for sequencing was CD8+ stem-like memory T cells (TSCM and TCM) sorted from PBMCs. Subset meaning: stem-like memory CD8 T cells (TSTEM), CCR7+ PD-1- TIGIT-. The sequence derives from a human donor in good health. This sequence joins TRBV5-1 and TRBJ2-7; absent DNA, TCRdb's TRBD1 call cannot be checked. The CDR3 sequence is CASSWRQGADNEQYF.